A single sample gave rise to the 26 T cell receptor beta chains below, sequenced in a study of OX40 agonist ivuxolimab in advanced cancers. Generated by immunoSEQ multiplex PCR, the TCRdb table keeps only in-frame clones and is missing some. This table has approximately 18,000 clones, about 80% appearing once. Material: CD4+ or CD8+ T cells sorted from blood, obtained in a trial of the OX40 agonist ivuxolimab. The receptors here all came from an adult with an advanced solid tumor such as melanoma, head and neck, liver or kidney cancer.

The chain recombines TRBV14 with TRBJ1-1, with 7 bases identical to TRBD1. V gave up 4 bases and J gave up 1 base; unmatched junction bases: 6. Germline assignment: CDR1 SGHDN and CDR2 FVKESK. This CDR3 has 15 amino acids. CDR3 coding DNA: TGTGCCAGCAGCCCGCGACAGGGCGCGAACACTGAAGCTTTCTTT. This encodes CASSPRQGANTEAFF. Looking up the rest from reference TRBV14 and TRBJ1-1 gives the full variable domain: EAGVTQFPSHSVIEKGQTVTLRCDPISGHDNLYWYRRVMGKEIKFLLHFVKESKQDESGMPNNRFLAERTGGTYSTLKVQPAELEDSGVYFCASSPRQGANTEAFFGQGTRLTVV.

This CDR3 reads CSVVTSGRTEQFF. The CDR3 DNA follows: TGCAGCGTTGTGACTAGCGGGAGGACTGAGCAGTTCTTC. This chain links TRBV29-1 with TRBJ2-1, with 13 bases lining up with TRBD2. Germline CDR1 reads SQVTM; CDR2 reads ANQGSEA. V lost 4 bases and J lost 9; bases outside the gene matches: 3. The length of the CDR3 is 13 residues.

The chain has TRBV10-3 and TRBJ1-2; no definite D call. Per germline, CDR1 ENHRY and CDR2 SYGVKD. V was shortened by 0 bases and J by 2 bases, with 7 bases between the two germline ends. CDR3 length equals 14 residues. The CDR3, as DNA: TGTGCCATCAGTGAGTCACCATCGAACTATGGCTACACCTTC. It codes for CAISESPSNYGYTF.

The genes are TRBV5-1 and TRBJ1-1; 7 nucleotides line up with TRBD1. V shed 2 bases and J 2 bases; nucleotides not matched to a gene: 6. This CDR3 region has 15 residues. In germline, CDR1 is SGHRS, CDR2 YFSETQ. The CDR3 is CASSLTTGFNTEAFF. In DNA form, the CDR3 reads TGCGCCAGCAGCTTAACGACAGGGTTTAACACTGAAGCTTTCTTT.

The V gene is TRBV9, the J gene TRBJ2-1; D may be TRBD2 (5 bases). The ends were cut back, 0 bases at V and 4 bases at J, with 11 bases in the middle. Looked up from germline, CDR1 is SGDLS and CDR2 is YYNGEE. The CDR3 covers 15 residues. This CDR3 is CASSVGGALYNEQFF. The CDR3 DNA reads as TGTGCCAGCAGCGTAGGGGGAGCGTTATACAATGAGCAGTTCTTC.

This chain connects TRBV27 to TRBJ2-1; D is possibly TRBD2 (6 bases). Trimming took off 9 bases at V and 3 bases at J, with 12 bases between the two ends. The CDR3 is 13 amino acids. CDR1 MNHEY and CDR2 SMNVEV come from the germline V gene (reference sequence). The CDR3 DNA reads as TGTGCCAGTACCACTAGCCTCTACAATGAGCAGTTCTTC. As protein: CASTTSLYNEQFF.

The CDR3 region has the DNA TGTGCCAGCAGACCTGCAGGGACAGCGTTCTACGAGCAGTACTTC. It specifies CASRPAGTAFYEQYF. The chain carries TRBV6-5 and TRBJ2-7, with 7 bases identical to TRBD1. Germline V lookup: CDR1 MNHEY, CDR2 SVGAGI. V trimming: 6 bases; J trimming: 3 bases; junction bases outside the gene matches: 11. The CDR3 has 15 residues.

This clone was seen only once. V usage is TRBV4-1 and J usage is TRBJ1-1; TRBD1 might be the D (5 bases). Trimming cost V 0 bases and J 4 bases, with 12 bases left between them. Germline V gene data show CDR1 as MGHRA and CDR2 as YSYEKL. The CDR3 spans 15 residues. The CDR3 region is CASSQDWGLGTEAFF. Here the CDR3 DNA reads TGCGCCAGCAGCCAAGATTGGGGGTTGGGCACTGAAGCTTTCTTT.

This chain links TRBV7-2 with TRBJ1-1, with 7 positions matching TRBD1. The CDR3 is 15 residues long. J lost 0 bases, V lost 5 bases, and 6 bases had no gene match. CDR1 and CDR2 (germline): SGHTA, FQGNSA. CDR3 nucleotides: TGTGCCAGCAGCCGATGGGACAGCCTGAACACTGAAGCTTTCTTT. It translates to CASSRWDSLNTEAFF.

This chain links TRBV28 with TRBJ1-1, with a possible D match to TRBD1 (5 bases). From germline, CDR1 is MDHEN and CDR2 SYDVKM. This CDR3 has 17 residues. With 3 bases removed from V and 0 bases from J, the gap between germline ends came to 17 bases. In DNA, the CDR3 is TGTGCCAGCAGTTTCTCGCTTCATGGGGGGATGAACACTGAAGCTTTCTTT. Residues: CASSFSLHGGMNTEAFF.

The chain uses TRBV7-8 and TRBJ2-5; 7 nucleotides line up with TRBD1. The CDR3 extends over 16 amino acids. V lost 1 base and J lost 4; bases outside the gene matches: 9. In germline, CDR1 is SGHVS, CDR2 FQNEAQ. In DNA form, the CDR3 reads TGTGCCAGCAGCTTAGTTGGCAGGGGGATTTTAGAGACCCAGTACTTC. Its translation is CASSLVGRGILETQYF.

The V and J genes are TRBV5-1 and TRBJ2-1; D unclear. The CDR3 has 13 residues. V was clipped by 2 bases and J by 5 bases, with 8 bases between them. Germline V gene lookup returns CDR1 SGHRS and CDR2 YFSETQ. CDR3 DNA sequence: TGCGCCAGCAGCTTCGGCGGCGACAATGAGCAGTTCTTC. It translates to CASSFGGDNEQFF.

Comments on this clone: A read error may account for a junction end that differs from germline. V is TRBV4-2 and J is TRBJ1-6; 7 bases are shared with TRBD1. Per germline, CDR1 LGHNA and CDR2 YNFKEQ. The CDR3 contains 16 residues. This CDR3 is CASSQEGAGEISPLHF. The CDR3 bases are TGTGCCAGCAGTCAAGAGGGGGCAGGCGAAATATCACCCCTCCACTTT.

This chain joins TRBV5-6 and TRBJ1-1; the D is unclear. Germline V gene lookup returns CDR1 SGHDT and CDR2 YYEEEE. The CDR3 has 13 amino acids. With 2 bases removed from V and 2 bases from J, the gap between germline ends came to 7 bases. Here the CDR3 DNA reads TGTGCCAGCAGCTTAGGTCCAAACACTGAAGCTTTCTTT. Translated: CASSLGPNTEAFF.

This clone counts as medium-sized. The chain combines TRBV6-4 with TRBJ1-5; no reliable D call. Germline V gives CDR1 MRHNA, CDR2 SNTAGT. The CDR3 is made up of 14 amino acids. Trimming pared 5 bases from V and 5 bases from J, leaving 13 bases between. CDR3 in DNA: TGTGCCAGCAGTCCTTCAGAGGGATATCAGCCCCAGCATTTT. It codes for CASSPSEGYQPQHF.

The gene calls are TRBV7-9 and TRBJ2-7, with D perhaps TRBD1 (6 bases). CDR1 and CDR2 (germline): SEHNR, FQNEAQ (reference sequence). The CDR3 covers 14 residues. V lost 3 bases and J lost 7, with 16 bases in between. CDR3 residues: CASSLVQGVSEQYF. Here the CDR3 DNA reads TGTGCCAGCAGCTTGGTACAGGGAGTCAGTGAGCAGTACTTC.

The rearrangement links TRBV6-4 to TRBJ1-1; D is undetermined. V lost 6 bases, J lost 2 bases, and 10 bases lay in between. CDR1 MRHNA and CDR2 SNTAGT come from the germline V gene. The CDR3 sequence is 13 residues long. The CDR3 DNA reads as TGTGCCAGCAGCCCCCGGGAAAACACTGAAGCTTTCTTT. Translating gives CASSPRENTEAFF.

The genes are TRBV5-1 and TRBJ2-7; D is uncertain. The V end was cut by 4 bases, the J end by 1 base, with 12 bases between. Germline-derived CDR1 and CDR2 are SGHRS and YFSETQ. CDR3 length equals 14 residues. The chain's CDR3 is CASSPGPSSYEQYF. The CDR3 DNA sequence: TGCGCCAGCAGCCCAGGTCCAAGTTCCTACGAGCAGTACTTC. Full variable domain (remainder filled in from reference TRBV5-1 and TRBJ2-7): KAGVTQTPRYLIKTRGQQVTLSCSPISGHRSVSWYQQTPGQGLQFLFEYFSETQRNKGNFPGRFSGRQFSNSRSEMNVSTLELGDSALYLCASSPGPSSYEQYFGPGTRLTVT.

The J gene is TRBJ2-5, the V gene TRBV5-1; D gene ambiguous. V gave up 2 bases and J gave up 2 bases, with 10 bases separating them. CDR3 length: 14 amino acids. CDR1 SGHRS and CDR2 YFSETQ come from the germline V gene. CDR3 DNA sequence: TGCGCCAGCAGCTTTACTAACCCTCAAGAGACCCAGTACTTC. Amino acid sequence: CASSFTNPQETQYF.

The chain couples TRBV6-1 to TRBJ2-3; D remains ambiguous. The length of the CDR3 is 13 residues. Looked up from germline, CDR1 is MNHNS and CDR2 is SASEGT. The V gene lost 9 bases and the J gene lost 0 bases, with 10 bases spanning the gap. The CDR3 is CASDATSTDTQYF. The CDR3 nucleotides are TGTGCCAGTGACGCTACTAGCACAGATACGCAGTATTTT.

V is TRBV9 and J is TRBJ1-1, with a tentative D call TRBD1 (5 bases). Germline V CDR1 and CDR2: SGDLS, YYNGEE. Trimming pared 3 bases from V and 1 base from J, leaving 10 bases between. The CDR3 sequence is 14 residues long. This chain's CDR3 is CASSEPGGNTEAFF. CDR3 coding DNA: TGTGCCAGCAGCGAGCCCGGGGGGAACACTGAAGCTTTCTTT.

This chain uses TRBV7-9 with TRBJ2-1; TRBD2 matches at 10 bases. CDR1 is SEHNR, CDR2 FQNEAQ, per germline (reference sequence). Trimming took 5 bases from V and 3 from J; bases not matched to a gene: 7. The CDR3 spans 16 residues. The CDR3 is CASSLSGRHLYNEQFF. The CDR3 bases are TGTGCCAGCAGCCTTAGCGGGAGGCACCTCTACAATGAGCAGTTCTTC.

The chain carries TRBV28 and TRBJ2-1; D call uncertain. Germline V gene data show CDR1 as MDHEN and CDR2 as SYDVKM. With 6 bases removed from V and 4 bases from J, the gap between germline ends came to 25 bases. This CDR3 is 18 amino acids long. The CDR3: CASSQLVRTWMGYNEQFF. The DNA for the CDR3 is TGTGCCAGCAGCCAATTAGTTAGGACGTGGATGGGTTACAATGAGCAGTTCTTC.

Here the CDR3 DNA reads TGTGCCAGCAGCTTAGACAGTCGGCAGGAAGAGACCCAGTACTTC. Its translation is CASSLDSRQEETQYF. The chain carries TRBV7-8 and TRBJ2-5; D is ambiguous. The CDR3 is 15 amino acids. V lost 1 base and J 3 bases, leaving 12 bases between the germline ends. CDR1 SGHVS and CDR2 FQNEAQ come from the germline V gene.

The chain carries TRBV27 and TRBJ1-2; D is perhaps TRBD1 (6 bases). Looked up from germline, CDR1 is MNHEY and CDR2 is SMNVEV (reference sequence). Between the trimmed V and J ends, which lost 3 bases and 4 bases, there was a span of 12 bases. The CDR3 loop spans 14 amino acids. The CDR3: CASSFGGQAYGYTF. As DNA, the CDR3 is TGTGCCAGCAGTTTCGGGGGGCAGGCCTATGGCTACACCTTC.

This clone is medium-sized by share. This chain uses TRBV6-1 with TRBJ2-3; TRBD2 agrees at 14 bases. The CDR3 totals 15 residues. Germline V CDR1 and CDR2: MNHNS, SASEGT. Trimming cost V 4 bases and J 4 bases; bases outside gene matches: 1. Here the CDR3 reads CASSGLAGGPDTQYF. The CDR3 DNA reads TGTGCCAGCAGTGGACTAGCGGGGGGGCCAGATACGCAGTATTTT.